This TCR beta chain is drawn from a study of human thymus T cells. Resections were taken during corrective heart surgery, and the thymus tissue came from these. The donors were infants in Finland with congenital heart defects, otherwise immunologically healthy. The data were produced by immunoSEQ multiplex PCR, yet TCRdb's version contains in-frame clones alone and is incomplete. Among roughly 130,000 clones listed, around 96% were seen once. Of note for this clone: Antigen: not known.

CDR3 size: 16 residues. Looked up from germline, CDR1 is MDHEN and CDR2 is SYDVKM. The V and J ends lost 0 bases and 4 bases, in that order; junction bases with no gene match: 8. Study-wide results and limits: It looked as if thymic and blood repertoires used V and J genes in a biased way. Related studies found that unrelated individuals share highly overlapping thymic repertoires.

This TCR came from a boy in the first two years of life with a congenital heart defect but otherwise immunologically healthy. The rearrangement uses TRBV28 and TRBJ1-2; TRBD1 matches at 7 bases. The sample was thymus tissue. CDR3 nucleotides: TGTGCCAGCAGTTTATGGGGAAGGACAGGTGCCTATGGCTACACCTTC. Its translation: CASSLWGRTGAYGYTF.